The 7 T cell receptor beta chains below were found in one sample sequenced in a study of T cell responses to AZD1222 COVID-19 vaccine. Libraries were prepared by immunoSEQ multiplex PCR; TCRdb keeps only in-frame clonotypes and omits some of them. The sample holds around 59,000 clones, roughly 89% seen once. The sequenced sample was peripheral blood, obtained 28 days after the second AZD1222 dose. These receptors were collected from an adult who received the AZD1222 COVID-19 vaccine.

The rearrangement links TRBV7-8 to TRBJ1-1; D ambiguous. CDR1 and CDR2 (germline): SGHVS, FQNEAQ. This CDR3 spans 16 amino acids. Trimming pared 0 bases from V and 1 base from J, leaving 12 bases between. CDR3 in amino acids: CASSLAGAGRNTEAFF. The CDR3 bases are TGTGCCAGCAGCTTAGCGGGCGCCGGGAGGAACACTGAAGCTTTCTTT.

The chain employs TRBV6-1 and TRBJ2-5; D is tentatively TRBD1 or TRBD2 (5 bases each). CDR1 is MNHNS, CDR2 SASEGT, per germline. The V gene lost 4 bases and the J gene lost 5 bases, with 20 bases spanning the gap. There are 16 residues in the CDR3. CDR3 residues: CASSALRDAVGETQYF. CDR3 coding DNA: TGTGCCAGCAGTGCCCTTCGGGACGCCGTGGGGGAGACCCAGTACTTC.

The V and J genes are TRBV18 and TRBJ2-7; the D gene is possibly TRBD2 (5 bases). The CDR3 consists of 13 residues. Trimming took 5 bases from V and 0 from J, leaving 8 bases between them. The germline gives CDR1 KGHSH, CDR2 LQKENI. Here the CDR3 reads CASSGGSSYEQYF. The DNA for the CDR3 is TGTGCCAGCTCAGGTGGGAGCTCCTACGAGCAGTACTTC.

V gene TRBV24-1 combines with J gene TRBJ2-2, with D possibly being TRBD2 (6 bases). Trimming stripped 5 bases from V and 1 base from J, with 19 bases between. Germline lookup yields CDR1 KGHDR and CDR2 SFDVKD. This CDR3 region has 18 residues. The CDR3 loop is CATSVASGRLENTGELFF. The CDR3 region has the DNA TGTGCCACCAGTGTTGCTTCGGGTAGACTAGAGAACACCGGGGAGCTGTTTTTT.

Written as DNA, the CDR3 is TGTGCCAGCAGCGTTTCCATCTCGTACGGTGAGCAGTTCTTC. This codes for CASSVSISYGEQFF. The chain couples TRBV9 to TRBJ2-1; D remains ambiguous. V dropped 2 bases and J dropped 9 bases, with 15 bases sitting between them. CDR1 is SGDLS and CDR2 is YYNGEE in the germline V gene. CDR3 length equals 14 residues.

This chain uses TRBV6-1 with TRBJ2-1; no clear D. V lost 2 bases, J lost 5 bases, and 10 bases lay in between. The germline CDR1 and CDR2 sequences are MNHNS and SASEGT. This CDR3 is built from 14 residues. CDR3 protein: CASSEPVSHNEQFF. CDR3 nucleotide sequence: TGTGCCAGCAGTGAACCGGTTTCCCACAATGAGCAGTTCTTC.

CDR3 in DNA: TGTGCCAGCAGCCCGGACGGGGCTTCCGGGTTTTCCTATGGCTACACCTTC. Amino acids: CASSPDGASGFSYGYTF. The chain is built from TRBV3-1 (or the pseudogene TRBV3-2) and TRBJ1-2; TRBD1 might be the D (5 bases). The V gene lost 4 bases and the J gene lost 4 bases, with 22 bases spanning the gap. Germline CDR1 and CDR2: LGHDT and YNNKEL (reference sequence). The CDR3 contains 17 residues.